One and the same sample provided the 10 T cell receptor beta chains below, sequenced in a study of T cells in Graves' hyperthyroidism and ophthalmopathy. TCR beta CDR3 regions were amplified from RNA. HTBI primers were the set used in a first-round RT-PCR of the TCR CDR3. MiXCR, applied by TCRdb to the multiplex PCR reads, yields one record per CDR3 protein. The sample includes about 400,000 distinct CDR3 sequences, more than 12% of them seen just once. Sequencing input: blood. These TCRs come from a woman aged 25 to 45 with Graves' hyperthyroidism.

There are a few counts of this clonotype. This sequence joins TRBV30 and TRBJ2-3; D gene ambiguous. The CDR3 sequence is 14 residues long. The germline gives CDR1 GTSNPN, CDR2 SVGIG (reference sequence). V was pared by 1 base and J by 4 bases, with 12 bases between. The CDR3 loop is CAWSGGFEADTQYF. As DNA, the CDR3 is TGTGCCTGGAGTGGTGGTTTTGAGGCAGATACGCAGTATTTT.

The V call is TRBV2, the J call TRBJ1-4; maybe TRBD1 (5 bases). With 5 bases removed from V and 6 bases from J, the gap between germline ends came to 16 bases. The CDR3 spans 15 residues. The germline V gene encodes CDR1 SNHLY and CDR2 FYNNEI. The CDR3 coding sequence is TGTGCCAGCAGTAAGGACACCTCTTTCGATGAAAAACTGTTTTTT. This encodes CASSKDTSFDEKLFF.

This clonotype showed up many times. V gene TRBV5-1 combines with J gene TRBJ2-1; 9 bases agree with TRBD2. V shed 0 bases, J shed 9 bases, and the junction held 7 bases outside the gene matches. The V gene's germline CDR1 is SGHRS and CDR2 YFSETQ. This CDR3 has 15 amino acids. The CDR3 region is CASSLDGGRASEQFF. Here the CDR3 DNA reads TGCGCCAGCAGCTTGGACGGCGGGAGGGCCAGTGAGCAGTTCTTC.

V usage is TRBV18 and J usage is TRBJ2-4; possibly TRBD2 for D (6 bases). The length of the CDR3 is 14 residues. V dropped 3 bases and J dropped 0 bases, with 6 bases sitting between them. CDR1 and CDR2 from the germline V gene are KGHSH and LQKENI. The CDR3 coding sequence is TGTGCCAGCTCACCGGGACTAGCCAAAAACATTCAGTACTTC. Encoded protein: CASSPGLAKNIQYF. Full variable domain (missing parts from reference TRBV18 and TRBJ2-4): NAGVMQNPRHLVRRRGQEARLRCSPMKGHSHVYWYRQLPEEGLKFMVYLQKENIIDESGMPKERFSAEFPKEGPSILRIQQVVRGDSAAYFCASSPGLAKNIQYFGAGTRLSVL.

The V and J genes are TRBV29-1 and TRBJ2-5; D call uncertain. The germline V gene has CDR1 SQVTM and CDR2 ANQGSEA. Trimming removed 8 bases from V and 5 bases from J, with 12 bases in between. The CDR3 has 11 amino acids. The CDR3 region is CSSPVGETQYF. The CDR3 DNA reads TGCAGCAGTCCGGTGGGGGAGACCCAGTACTTC. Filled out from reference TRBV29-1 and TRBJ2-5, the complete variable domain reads SAVISQKPSRDICQRGTSLTIQCQVDSQVTMMFWYRQQPGQSLTLIATANQGSEATYESGFVIDKFPISRPNLTFSTLTVSNMSPEDSSIYLCSSPVGETQYFGPGTRLLVL.

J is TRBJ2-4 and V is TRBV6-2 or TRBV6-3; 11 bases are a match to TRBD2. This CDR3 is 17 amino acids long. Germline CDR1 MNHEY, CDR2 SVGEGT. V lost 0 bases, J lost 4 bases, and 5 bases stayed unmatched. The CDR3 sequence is CASSYSTSGSSKNIQYF. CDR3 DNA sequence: TGTGCCAGCAGTTACTCCACTAGCGGGAGTTCTAAAAACATTCAGTACTTC.

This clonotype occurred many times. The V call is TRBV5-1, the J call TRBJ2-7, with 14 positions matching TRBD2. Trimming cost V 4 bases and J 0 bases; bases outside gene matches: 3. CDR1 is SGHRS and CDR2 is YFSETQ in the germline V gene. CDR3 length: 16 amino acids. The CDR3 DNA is TGCGCCAGCAGCCGCGGACTAGCGGGAGGCTCCTACGAGCAGTACTTC. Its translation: CASSRGLAGGSYEQYF.

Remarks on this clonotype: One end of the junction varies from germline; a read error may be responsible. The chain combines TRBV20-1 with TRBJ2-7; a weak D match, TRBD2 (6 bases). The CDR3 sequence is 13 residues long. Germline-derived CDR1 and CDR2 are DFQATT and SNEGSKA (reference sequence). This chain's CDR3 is CSARDPDYYEQYF. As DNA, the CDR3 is TGCAGTGCTAGAGATCCGGACTACTACGAGCAATACTTC.

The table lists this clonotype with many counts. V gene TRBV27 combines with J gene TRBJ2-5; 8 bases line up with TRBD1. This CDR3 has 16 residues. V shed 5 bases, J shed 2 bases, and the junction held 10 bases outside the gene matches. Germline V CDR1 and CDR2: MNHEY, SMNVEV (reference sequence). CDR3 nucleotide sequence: TGTGCCAGCAGTAAGACCCCGGACAGGGCGCAAGAGACCCAGTACTTC. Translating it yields CASSKTPDRAQETQYF.

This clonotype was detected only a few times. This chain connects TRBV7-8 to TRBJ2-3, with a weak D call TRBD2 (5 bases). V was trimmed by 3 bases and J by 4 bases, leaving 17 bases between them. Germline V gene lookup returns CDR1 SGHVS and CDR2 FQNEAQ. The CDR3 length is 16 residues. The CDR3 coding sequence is TGTGCCAGCAGCTTCCGGACTGGAGCCCGTCCAGATACGCAGTATTTT. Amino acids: CASSFRTGARPDTQYF. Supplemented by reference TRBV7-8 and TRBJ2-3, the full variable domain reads GAGVSQSPRYKVAKRGQDVALRCDPISGHVSLFWYQQALGQGPEFLTYFQNEAQLDKSGLPSDRFFAERPEGSVSTLKIQRTQQEDSAVYLCASSFRTGARPDTQYFGPGTRLTVL.